This entry features one T cell receptor beta chain sequence. The table lists this clonotype with a few counts. The antigen it recognizes is unknown. Base qualities were left out, and no much larger clone turns up one base away. The data are from a study of T-cell reconstitution after alpha-beta-depleted transplantation in children (dated by TCRdb to 2016 to 2018). At the level of the whole study: Using TCR repertoire profiling, the study followed T-cell immune reconstitution in a quantitative way in children after TCRalphabeta/CD19-depleted allogeneic hematopoietic cell transplantation.

The treatment or condition label, as the study defines it: allogeneic hematopoietic cell transplantation with graft depleted of TCRalphabeta T cells and CD19 B cells. Transplant recipients were children who received TCRalphabeta/CD19-depleted allogeneic hematopoietic cell grafts. Cut back by 0 bases and 5 bases, the V and J ends lie 19 bases apart. The CDR3 holds 17 amino acids from the cysteine to the phenylalanine. The CDR3 DNA has 51 bases and is translated from base 1. On the study overall, not on this receptor specifically: About two months after transplant, the apparently early recovery of alphabetaT-cell counts reportedly depended on just several hundred clones that had expanded rapidly and came from non-depleted graft cells. In some patients, the high TCRbeta diversity seen at day 60 was put down to recipient T cells and intrathymic progenitors that had survived conditioning. The frequencies of hyperexpanded clones fell over the following months, and after one year, T-cell counts and TCRbeta diversity were mostly attributed to newly produced T cells.

The receptor library was made with PCR. The sequencing machine was an Illumina HiSeq 2500. Molecular barcoding was employed in the preparation of TCR libraries, with unique molecular identifiers being used to normalize TCRbeta repertoire quantification. The raw public data were reprocessed by TCRdb itself: fastp quality trimming at Q25, MiXCR clonotype calling, in-frame beta chains only. A single entry per CDR3 protein holds the most common genes and DNA from its merged rows. The sample records approximately 85,000 distinct CDR3 sequences, 15% to 18% of which are singletons. Of the sample, less than 20% falls within the top ten clones.

The sample in question was PBMCs, mostly from graft donor cells, obtained 180 days after TCRalphabeta/CD19-depleted stem cell transplant. The receptor's source is a male patient between 2 and 9 years old who had a stem cell transplant for acute lymphoblastic leukemia, so the T cells may come from the graft donor. The chain joins TRBV12-3 or TRBV12-4 to TRBJ2-5; the D segment cannot be called with confidence. The nucleotide sequence is TGTGCCAGCAGTTTAGCGAGATTGGGGTCTCTAGGGGAGACCCAGTACTTC. Its translation is CASSLARLGSLGETQYF.